This is a list of T cell receptor beta chains from one sample in a study of blood T cell repertoires in COVID-19. Sequenced by immunoSEQ multiplex PCR; TCRdb stores in-frame clones only, minus some. The sample includes 44,000 or so clones, approximately 70% of them seen just once. The sequencing sample was made of peripheral blood. Receptors were obtained from a man at least 80 years old with acute or convalescent COVID-19. Both conserved end residues are part of each CDR3. D genes are given only for firm matches. Where a row states a size, it is once, few, many or the class of an expanded clone; other rows omit it.

d_gene | abundance | j_gene | v_gene | CDR3nt | CDR3aa
TRBD2 | NA | TRBJ2-1 | TRBV2 | TGTGCCAGCAGTGCCGGGACTAGCGGAGGCAATGAGCAGTTCTTC | CASSAGTSGGNEQFF
NA | NA | TRBJ2-7 | TRBV6-2/TRBV6-3 | TGTGCCAGCAGTTACTCGGAGGGGGAGCAGTACTTC | CASSYSEGEQYF
TRBD1 | NA | TRBJ1-2 | TRBV27 | TGTGCCAGCAGAGGACAGGGGGCCTATGGCTACACCTTC | CASRGQGAYGYTF
NA | NA | TRBJ2-3 | TRBV4-2 | TGTGCCAGCAGCATCAACGGCGGGGTGGGCACAGATACGCAGTATTTT | CASSINGGVGTDTQYF
NA | few | TRBJ1-2 | TRBV20-1 | TGCAGTGCTAGATACGGGGTGGGCTACACCTTC | CSARYGVGYTF
NA | few | TRBJ1-6 | TRBV3-1/TRBV3-2 | TGTGCCAGCAACCAAGGACTTTCACCCCTCCACTTT | CASNQGLSPLHF
NA | NA | TRBJ2-7 | TRBV6-6 | TGTGCCAGCGCGAGGACCTACGAGCAGTACTTC | CASARTYEQYF
TRBD1 | many | TRBJ2-2 | TRBV11-3 | TGTGCCAGCAGTTCGACAGGGACGAACACCGGGGAGCTGTTTTTT | CASSSTGTNTGELFF
TRBD2 | NA | TRBJ2-1 | TRBV7-8 | TGTGCCAGCAGCTTAGAGGGCGGGAGCTCCTACAATGAGCAGTTCTTC | CASSLEGGSSYNEQFF
TRBD2 | few | TRBJ2-7 | TRBV5-4 | TGTGCCAGCAGCTTGGAGCTAGCGGGAGACGAGCAGTACTTC | CASSLELAGDEQYF
NA | NA | TRBJ1-1 | TRBV7-2 | TGTGCCAGCAGCCGTACTACCTCCCAAAAAACAGGGATGAACACTGAAGCTTTCTTT | CASSRTTSQKTGMNTEAFF
NA | once | TRBJ2-7 | TRBV7-2 | TGTGCCAGCAGCGCTGCTAGCTATAACTACGAGCAGTACTTC | CASSAASYNYEQYF
TRBD1 | NA | TRBJ1-2 | TRBV19 | TGTGCCAGTAGAGGGCCGGGACAGGGCTATGGCTACACCTTC | CASRGPGQGYGYTF
TRBD1 | NA | TRBJ1-6 | TRBV5-1 | TGCGCCAGCAGCTATGGGACAGGGGACAATTCACCCCTCCACTTT | CASSYGTGDNSPLHF
TRBD2 | NA | TRBJ2-2 | TRBV10-1 | TGCGCCAGCCAGAGCGGGGAGTCGGGCACCGGGGAGCTGTTTTTT | CASQSGESGTGELFF